The 21 T cell receptor beta chains in this list originate from one sample, sequenced in a study of glioma-infiltrating T cells. TCR alpha and beta CDR3 regions were amplified from RNA using iRepertoire nested multiplex PCR. MiXCR, run by TCRdb on the multiplex PCR reads, gives a single entry per CDR3 protein. The data contain roughly 350,000 distinct CDR3 sequences, roughly 41% of them seen just once; the ten biggest clones take up about 12%. The sample comprised glioma tissue, nonneoplastic brain tissue, or PBMCs (not recorded which). These receptors were collected from a human donor with low-grade glioma or glioblastoma, undergoing nonglioma brain surgery, or in good health (not recorded which).

This clonotype was seen a handful of times. V is TRBV6-5 and J is TRBJ2-3; D gene ambiguous. Trimming cost V 2 bases and J 6 bases, with 12 bases left between them. CDR1 and CDR2 (germline): MNHEY, SVGAGI. This CDR3 has 14 amino acids. CDR3 sequence (DNA): TGTGCCAGCAGTTACGGGCGGTCCGGGGATACGCAGTATTTT. It translates to CASSYGRSGDTQYF.

This clonotype was seen only a few times. The chain uses TRBV15 and TRBJ1-6; tentatively, D is TRBD1 (5 bases). The V end lost 3 bases, the J end lost 8 bases, and 14 bases lay between the germline ends. Germline loops: CDR1 LNHNV, CDR2 YYDKDF (reference sequence). This CDR3 has 15 amino acids. CDR3 bases: TGTGCCACCAGCAGGGGACGGCGACCGGATTCACCCCTCCACTTT. As protein: CATSRGRRPDSPLHF.

V usage is TRBV14 and J usage is TRBJ1-3; the D is unclear. There are 16 residues in the CDR3. The V gene's germline CDR1 is SGHDN and CDR2 FVKESK. Deletions cut 4 bases from V and 8 bases from J, with 21 bases between. The DNA for the CDR3 is TGTGCCAGCAGCCCGGCCCGCAGACTCCCCGGGGACACCATATATTTT. Its protein product is CASSPARRLPGDTIYF.

This chain links TRBV6-2 or TRBV6-3 with TRBJ1-1, with TRBD1 identical over 11 bases. The CDR3 has 17 residues. The V and J ends lost 8 bases and 2 bases, in that order; junction bases with no gene match: 13. Germline assignment: CDR1 MNHEY and CDR2 SVGEGT. The CDR3 here is CASGYRDRGYLNTEAFF. The CDR3 coding sequence is TGTGCCAGCGGCTACCGGGACAGGGGGTACCTTAACACTGAAGCTTTCTTT.

V gene TRBV7-9 combines with J gene TRBJ2-7, with TRBD1 matching 11 bases. CDR3 length: 15 amino acids. The V gene end was trimmed by 2 bases and the J gene end by 3 bases; junction bases not matched to a gene: 3. Germline lookup yields CDR1 SEHNR and CDR2 FQNEAQ (reference sequence). For the CDR3, the DNA is TGTGCCAGCAGCTTACCGGGACAGGGGGTCTACGAGCAGTACTTC. Protein sequence: CASSLPGQGVYEQYF.

The chain has TRBV7-2 and TRBJ2-1; no definite D call. V lost 2 bases and J 8 bases, leaving 10 bases between the germline ends. The CDR3 extends over 13 amino acids. The germline gives CDR1 SGHTA, CDR2 FQGNSA. The CDR3 nucleotides read TGTGCCAGCAGCTTAAGGCAGCCCGATGAGCAGTTCTTC. As protein: CASSLRQPDEQFF.

The V gene is TRBV27, the J gene TRBJ1-5, with a weak D call TRBD1 (6 bases). V shed 5 bases and J shed 7 bases, with 15 bases lying between them. CDR1 MNHEY and CDR2 SMNVEV come from the germline V gene (reference sequence). The CDR3 covers 14 residues. The DNA of the CDR3 is TGTGCCAGCAGTGCAATACAGGGAAAGCAGCCCCAGCATTTT. Translating gives CASSAIQGKQPQHF.

This clonotype came up once. A read error may be the cause here, since a much bigger clone is one base away. The gene calls are TRBV27 and TRBJ2-7; possibly TRBD1 or TRBD2 for D (6 bases each). Germline lookup yields CDR1 MNHEY and CDR2 SMNVEV (reference sequence). Deletions cut 7 bases from V and 8 bases from J, with 27 bases between. CDR3 length: 16 amino acids. The CDR3 region has the DNA TGTGCCAGCATGGAGCGGAGGGGGTTTAGGAGTTACAAGCAGTACTTC. It encodes CASMERRGFRSYKQYF.

This clonotype was counted ten times or more. This sequence joins TRBV6-6 and TRBJ1-5; D may be TRBD1 (5 bases). The germline V gene encodes CDR1 MNHNY and CDR2 SVGAGI (reference sequence). The CDR3 loop spans 16 amino acids. V was pared by 2 bases and J by 4 bases, with 15 bases between. The DNA for the CDR3 is TGTGCCAGCAGTTACCATGGGACGTTGATTAATCAGCCCCAGCATTTT. It is translated as CASSYHGTLINQPQHF.

A word on this clonotype: Given a much more abundant clone one base away, this may be a read error. CDR3 amino acids: CASSAYGQGSSRANVLTF. DNA for the CDR3: TGTGCCAGCAGTGCCTACGGACAGGGCAGCTCTAGGGCCAACGTCCTGACTTTC. The chain uses TRBV6-1 and TRBJ2-6; TRBD1 aligns across 8 bases. The V gene's germline CDR1 is MNHNS and CDR2 SASEGT. CDR3 length: 18 amino acids.

The chain has TRBV10-3 and TRBJ1-3; D may be TRBD1 (5 bases). Looked up from germline, CDR1 is ENHRY and CDR2 is SYGVKD. This CDR3 has 14 amino acids. V was pared by 7 bases and J by 0 bases, with 10 bases between. CDR3 DNA sequence: TGTGCCATCAAATTCACAGGCTCTGGAAACACCATATATTTT. Its protein is CAIKFTGSGNTIYF.

In its sample, this clonotype was seen a few times. This chain joins TRBV14 and TRBJ2-3; 13 nucleotides align to TRBD2. There are 15 residues in the CDR3. The germline gives CDR1 SGHDN, CDR2 FVKESK. The trim removed 1 base at V and 10 bases at J, leaving 5 bases unmatched. The CDR3 sequence is CASSQGTSGSRPQYF. The CDR3 DNA is TGTGCCAGCAGCCAAGGGACTAGCGGGAGTAGGCCGCAGTATTTT.

This clonotype was seen ten or more times. The V gene is TRBV6-5, the J gene TRBJ1-1, with TRBD1 as a possible D gene (6 bases). V gave up 0 bases and J gave up 10 bases, with 12 bases separating them. CDR3 size: 13 residues. From germline, CDR1 is MNHEY and CDR2 SVGAGI. CDR3 bases: TGTGCCAGCAGTTACTCGAGGGGGTTCTCAGCTTTCTTT. It translates to CASSYSRGFSAFF.

The V call is TRBV29-1, the J call TRBJ2-3; D uncertain. The germline CDR1 and CDR2 sequences are SQVTM and ANQGSEA. The V end lost 3 bases, the J end lost 0 bases, and 7 bases lay between the germline ends. The CDR3 sequence is 13 residues long. CDR3 sequence (DNA): TGCAGCGTTGAGGCAATCAGCACAGATACGCAGTATTTT. This translates into CSVEAISTDTQYF.

This clonotype was recorded at least ten times. CDR3 DNA sequence: TGTGCCAGCAGTGATAACAGGGGGCCAGTGAACACTGAAGCTTTCTTT. Translation: CASSDNRGPVNTEAFF. The chain is built from TRBV28 and TRBJ1-1, with TRBD1 matching over 9 bases. Germline values: CDR1 MDHEN, CDR2 SYDVKM. This CDR3 contains 16 residues. Unmatched junction bases numbered 7, after V lost 5 bases and J lost 0 bases.

This clonotype was observed a few times. The rearrangement joins TRBV28 to TRBJ2-1; 9 nucleotides line up with TRBD2. V was clipped by 6 bases and J by 7 bases; unmatched bases: 19. This CDR3 is built from 18 residues. Looked up from germline, CDR1 is MDHEN and CDR2 is SYDVKM. The CDR3 bases are TGTGCCAGCAGCCCCCCCCATGCGGGAGGGCCAAGTGGGAATGAGCAGTTCTTC. Its translation: CASSPPHAGGPSGNEQFF. Drawing the rest from reference TRBV28 and TRBJ2-1, the complete variable domain is DVKVTQSSRYLVKRTGEKVFLECVQDMDHENMFWYRQDPGLGLRLIYFSYDVKMKEKGDIPEGYSVSREKKERFSLILESASTNQTSMYLCASSPPHAGGPSGNEQFFGPGTRLTVL.

About this clonotype itself: Possible read error: a much larger clone is one base away. The chain recombines TRBV20-1 with TRBJ2-1, with D perhaps TRBD2 (6 bases). Germline V gene sequence: CDR1 DFQATT, CDR2 SNEGSKA (reference sequence). This CDR3 comprises 14 residues. DNA for the CDR3: TGCAGTGCTAGCCCGCGGGATCGATACAATGAGCAGTTATTC. Translation gives CSASPRDRYNEQLF.

This rearrangement joins TRBV20-1 to TRBJ2-2; a weak D match, TRBD1 (5 bases). Trimming left V 8 bases short and J 6 bases short, with 19 bases between. Germline CDR1 reads DFQATT; CDR2 reads SNEGSKA (reference sequence). CDR3 size: 14 residues. Written as DNA, the CDR3 is TGCAGTTCGTCCAGGGCTTACGCCGCCGGGGAGCTGTTTTTT. Translating gives CSSSRAYAAGELFF.

The chain couples TRBV20-1 to TRBJ2-1, with 11 bases identical to TRBD2. The V gene end was trimmed by 0 bases and the J gene end by 5 bases; junction bases not matched to a gene: 6. CDR3 length: 16 amino acids. Germline lookup yields CDR1 DFQATT and CDR2 SNEGSKA (reference sequence). CDR3 sequence: CSARDRGLAGHNEQFF. The CDR3 bases are TGCAGTGCTAGAGATCGTGGACTAGCGGGCCACAATGAGCAGTTCTTC.

The genes are TRBV18 and TRBJ1-1, with D unresolved. The CDR3 length is 14 residues. Trimming cost V 2 bases and J 5 bases, with 12 bases left between them. The V gene's germline CDR1 is KGHSH and CDR2 LQKENI. CDR3 residues: CASSPLPPRTEAFF. The CDR3 nucleotides are TGTGCCAGCTCACCATTACCGCCTCGGACTGAAGCTTTCTTT.

This clonotype has more than one count but fewer than ten. V usage is TRBV7-3 and J usage is TRBJ2-1; weak D call: TRBD2 (5 bases). Trimming pared 5 bases from V and 8 bases from J, leaving 19 bases between. CDR1 is SGHTA, CDR2 FQGTGA, per germline. The CDR3 runs to 15 residues. The CDR3 is CASSVRRAARDEQFF. Here the CDR3 DNA reads TGTGCCAGCAGCGTCCGGAGAGCGGCTCGGGATGAGCAGTTCTTC.